The subject of this entry is one T cell receptor beta chain. What it binds is unknown. The germline CDR1 and CDR2 sequences are SGHDT and YYEEEE. This CDR3 spans 15 amino acids. V shed 3 bases, J shed 10 bases, and the junction held 8 bases outside the gene matches. This entry is derived from a study of CD8 T cells in ankylosing spondylitis. General study findings and limits: A TCR beta motif made of several highly homologous variants seemed typical of ankylosing spondylitis blood.

TCRdb re-called the 5' RACE reads with MiXCR, one entry per CDR3 protein. The sample carries hundreds of thousands of distinct CDR3 sequences, about a sixth recorded once. The sequenced material came from blood, either unsorted or a sorted T cell fraction (not recorded which). The clonotype was recovered from a male donor with ankylosing spondylitis. This chain joins TRBV5-6 and TRBJ1-6; 9 bases map to TRBD1. The CDR3 DNA reads as TGTGCCAGCAGCTCGGGACAGGGCGGTTTGTCACCCCTCCACTTT. This codes for CASSSGQGGLSPLHF.